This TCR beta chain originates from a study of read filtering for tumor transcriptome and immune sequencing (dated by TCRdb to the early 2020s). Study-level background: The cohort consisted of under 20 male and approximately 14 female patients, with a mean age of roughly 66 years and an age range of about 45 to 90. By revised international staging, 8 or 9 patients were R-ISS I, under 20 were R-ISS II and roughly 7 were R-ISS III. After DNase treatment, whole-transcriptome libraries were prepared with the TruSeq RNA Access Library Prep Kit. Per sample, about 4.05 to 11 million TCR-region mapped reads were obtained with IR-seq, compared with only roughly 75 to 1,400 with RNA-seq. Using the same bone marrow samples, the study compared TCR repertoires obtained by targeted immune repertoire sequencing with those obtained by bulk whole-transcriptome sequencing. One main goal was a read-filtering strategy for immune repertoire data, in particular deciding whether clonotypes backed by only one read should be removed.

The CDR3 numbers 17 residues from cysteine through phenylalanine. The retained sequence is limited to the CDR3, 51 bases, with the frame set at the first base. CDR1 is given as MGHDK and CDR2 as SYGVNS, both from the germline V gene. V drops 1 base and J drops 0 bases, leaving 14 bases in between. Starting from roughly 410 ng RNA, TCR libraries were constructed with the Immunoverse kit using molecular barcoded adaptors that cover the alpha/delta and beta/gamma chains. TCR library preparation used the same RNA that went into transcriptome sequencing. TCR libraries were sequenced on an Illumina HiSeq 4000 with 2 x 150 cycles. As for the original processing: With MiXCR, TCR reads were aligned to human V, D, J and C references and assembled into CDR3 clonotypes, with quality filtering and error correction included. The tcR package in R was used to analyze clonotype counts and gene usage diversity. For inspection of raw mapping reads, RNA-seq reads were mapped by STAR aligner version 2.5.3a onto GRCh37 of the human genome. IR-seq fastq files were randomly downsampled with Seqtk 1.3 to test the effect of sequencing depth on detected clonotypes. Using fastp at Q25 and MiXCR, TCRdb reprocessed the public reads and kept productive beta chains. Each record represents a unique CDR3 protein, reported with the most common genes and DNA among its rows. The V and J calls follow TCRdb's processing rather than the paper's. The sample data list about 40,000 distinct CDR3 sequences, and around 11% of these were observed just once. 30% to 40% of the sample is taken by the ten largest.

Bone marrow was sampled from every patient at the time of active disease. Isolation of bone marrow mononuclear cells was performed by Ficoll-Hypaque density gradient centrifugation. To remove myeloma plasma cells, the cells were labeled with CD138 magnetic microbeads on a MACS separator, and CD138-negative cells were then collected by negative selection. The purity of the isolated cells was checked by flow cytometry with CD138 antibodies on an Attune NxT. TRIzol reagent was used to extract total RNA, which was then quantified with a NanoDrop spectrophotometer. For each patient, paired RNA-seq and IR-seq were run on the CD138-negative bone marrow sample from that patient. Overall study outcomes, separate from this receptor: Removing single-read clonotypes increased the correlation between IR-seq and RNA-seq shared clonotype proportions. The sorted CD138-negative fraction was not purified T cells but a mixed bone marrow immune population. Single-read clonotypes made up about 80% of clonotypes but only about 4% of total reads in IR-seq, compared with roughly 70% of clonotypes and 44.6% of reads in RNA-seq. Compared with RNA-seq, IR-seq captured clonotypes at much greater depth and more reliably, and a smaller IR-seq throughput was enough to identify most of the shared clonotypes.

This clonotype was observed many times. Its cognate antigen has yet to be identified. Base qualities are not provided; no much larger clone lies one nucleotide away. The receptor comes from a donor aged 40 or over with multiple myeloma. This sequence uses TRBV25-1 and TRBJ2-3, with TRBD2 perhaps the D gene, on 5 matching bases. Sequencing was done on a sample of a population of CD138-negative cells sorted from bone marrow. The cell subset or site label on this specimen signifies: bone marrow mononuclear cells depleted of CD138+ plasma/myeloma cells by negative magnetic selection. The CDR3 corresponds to CASSESYGVLSTDTQYF. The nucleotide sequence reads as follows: TGTGCCAGCAGTGAATCTTACGGGGTCCTGAGCACAGATACGCAGTATTTT.